This T cell receptor beta chain is from a study of blood T cell repertoires in COVID-19. The V and J ends lost 4 bases and 5 bases respectively, with 8 bases between them. Germline V CDR1 and CDR2: SEHNR, FQNEAQ (reference sequence). The length of the CDR3 is 12 residues. Libraries were prepared by immunoSEQ multiplex PCR; TCRdb keeps only in-frame clonotypes and omits some of them. The profile shows some 40,000 clones, more than 85% of them singletons. The sample taken for sequencing was peripheral blood. The rearrangement links TRBV7-9 to TRBJ1-1; D is uncertain. The source of this sequence is a man between 50 and 59 years old with active COVID-19. The CDR3 DNA follows: TGTGCCAGCAGCTACGGGATGACTGAAGCTTTCTTT. It translates to CASSYGMTEAFF.